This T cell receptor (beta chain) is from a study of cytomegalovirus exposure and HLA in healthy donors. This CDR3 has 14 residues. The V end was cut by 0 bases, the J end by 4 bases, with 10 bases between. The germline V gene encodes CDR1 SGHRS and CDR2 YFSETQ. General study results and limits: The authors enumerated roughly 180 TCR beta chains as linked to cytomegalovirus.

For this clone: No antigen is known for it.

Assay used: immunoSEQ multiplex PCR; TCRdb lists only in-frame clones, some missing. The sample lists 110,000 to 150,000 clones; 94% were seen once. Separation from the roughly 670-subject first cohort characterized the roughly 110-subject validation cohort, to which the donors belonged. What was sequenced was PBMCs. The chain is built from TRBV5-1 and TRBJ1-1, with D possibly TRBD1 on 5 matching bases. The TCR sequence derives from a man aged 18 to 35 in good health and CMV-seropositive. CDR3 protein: CASSLVGGSTEAFF. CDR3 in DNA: TGCGCCAGCAGCTTGGTCGGGGGAAGCACTGAAGCTTTCTTT.